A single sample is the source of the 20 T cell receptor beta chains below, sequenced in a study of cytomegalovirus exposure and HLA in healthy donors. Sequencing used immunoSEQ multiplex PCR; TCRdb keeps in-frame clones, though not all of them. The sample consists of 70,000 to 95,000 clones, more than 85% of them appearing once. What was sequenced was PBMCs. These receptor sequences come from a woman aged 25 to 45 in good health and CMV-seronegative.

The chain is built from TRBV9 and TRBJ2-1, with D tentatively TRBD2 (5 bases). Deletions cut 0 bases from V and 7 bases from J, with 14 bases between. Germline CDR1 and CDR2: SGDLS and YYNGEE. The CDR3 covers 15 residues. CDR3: CASSVGTVGGNEQFF. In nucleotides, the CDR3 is TGTGCCAGCAGCGTAGGTACCGTGGGCGGGAATGAGCAGTTCTTC.

CDR3 bases: TGCGCCAGCAGCCCGGGACAGGGGGTCTTGAACACTGAAGCTTTCTTT. It specifies CASSPGQGVLNTEAFF. This rearrangement joins TRBV4-1 to TRBJ1-1; 11 positions match TRBD1. Germline V CDR1 and CDR2: MGHRA, YSYEKL. This CDR3 is 16 amino acids long. After removal of 4 bases from V and 0 bases from J, the junction contained 4 bases not matched to a gene.

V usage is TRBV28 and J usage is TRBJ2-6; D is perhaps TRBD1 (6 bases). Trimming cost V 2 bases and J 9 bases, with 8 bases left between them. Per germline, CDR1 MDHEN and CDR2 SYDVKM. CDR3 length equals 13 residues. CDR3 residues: CASSLQGRNVLTF. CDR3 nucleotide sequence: TGTGCCAGCAGTTTACAGGGGCGCAACGTCCTGACTTTC.

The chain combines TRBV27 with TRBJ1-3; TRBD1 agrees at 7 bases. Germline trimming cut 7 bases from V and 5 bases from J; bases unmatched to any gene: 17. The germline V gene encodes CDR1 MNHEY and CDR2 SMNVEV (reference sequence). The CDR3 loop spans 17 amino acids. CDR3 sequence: CASKRTHTGVGRNTIYF. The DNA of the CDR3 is TGTGCCAGCAAGAGGACCCATACAGGGGTGGGTCGAAACACCATATATTTT.

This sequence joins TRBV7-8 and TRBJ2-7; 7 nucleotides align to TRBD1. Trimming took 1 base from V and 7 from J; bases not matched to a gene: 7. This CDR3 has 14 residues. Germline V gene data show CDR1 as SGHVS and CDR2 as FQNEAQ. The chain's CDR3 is CASSLEGAPREQYF. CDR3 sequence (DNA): TGTGCCAGCAGCTTAGAGGGGGCACCTCGGGAGCAGTACTTC.

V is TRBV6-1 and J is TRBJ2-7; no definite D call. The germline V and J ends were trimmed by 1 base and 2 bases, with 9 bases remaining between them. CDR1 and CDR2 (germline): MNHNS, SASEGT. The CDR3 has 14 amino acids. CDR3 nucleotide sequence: TGTGCCAGCAGTGAAGAACGGTACGCCTACGAGCAGTACTTC. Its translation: CASSEERYAYEQYF.

CDR3 DNA sequence: TGCGCCAGCAGCCAAGACAGGGGGCTAGGTAAACTGTTTTTT. It yields the protein CASSQDRGLGKLFF. This chain joins TRBV4-3 and TRBJ1-4; 8 bases match TRBD1. The germline gives CDR1 LGHNA, CDR2 YSLEER. V was clipped by 0 bases and J by 11 bases; unmatched bases: 5. This CDR3 region has 14 residues.

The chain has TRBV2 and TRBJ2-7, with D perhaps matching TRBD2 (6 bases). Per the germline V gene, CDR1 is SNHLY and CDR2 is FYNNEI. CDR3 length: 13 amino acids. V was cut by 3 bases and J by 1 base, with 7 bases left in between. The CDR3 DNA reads TGTGCCAGCAGTGAGCGGGGATCCTACGAGCAGTACTTC. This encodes CASSERGSYEQYF.

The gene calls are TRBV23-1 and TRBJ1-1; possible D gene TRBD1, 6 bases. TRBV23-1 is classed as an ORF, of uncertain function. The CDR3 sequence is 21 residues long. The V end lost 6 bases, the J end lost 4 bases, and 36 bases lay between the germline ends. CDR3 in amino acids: CASSRNLREPTGVPSCTEAFF. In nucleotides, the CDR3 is TGCGCCAGCAGCCGAAACCTCAGGGAACCGACAGGAGTCCCAAGTTGCACTGAAGCTTTCTTT.

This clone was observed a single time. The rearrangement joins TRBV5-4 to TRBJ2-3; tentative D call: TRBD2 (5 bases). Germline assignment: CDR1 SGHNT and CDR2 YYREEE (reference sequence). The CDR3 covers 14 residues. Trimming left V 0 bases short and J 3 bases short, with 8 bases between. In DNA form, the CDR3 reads TGTGCCAGCAGCTTGGATCCGGGAACAGATACGCAGTATTTT. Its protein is CASSLDPGTDTQYF.

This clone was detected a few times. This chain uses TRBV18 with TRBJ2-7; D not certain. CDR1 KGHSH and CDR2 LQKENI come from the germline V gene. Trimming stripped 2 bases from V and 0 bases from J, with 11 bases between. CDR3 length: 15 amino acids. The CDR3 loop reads CASSPVTTFSYEQYF. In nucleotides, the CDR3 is TGTGCCAGCTCACCAGTGACAACATTCTCCTACGAGCAGTACTTC.

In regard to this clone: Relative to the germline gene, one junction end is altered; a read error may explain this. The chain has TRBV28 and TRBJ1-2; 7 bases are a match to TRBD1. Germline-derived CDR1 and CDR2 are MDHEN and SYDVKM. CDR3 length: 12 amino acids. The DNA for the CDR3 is TGTGCCAGCAGAACTCAAGCCGGGACAGCCCACTTC. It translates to CASRTQAGTAHF.

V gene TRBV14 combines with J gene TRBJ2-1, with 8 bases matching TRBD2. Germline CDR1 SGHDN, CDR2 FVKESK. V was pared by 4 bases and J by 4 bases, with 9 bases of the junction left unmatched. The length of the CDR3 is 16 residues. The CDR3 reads CASSLKAGDFYNEQFF. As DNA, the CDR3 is TGTGCCAGCAGCCTTAAAGCGGGGGACTTTTACAATGAGCAGTTCTTC.

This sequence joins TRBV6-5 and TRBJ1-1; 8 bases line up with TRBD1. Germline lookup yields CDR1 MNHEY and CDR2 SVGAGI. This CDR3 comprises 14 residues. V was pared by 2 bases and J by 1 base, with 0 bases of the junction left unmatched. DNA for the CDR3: TGTGCCAGCAGTTACGGGACAGGGAACACTGAAGCTTTCTTT. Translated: CASSYGTGNTEAFF.

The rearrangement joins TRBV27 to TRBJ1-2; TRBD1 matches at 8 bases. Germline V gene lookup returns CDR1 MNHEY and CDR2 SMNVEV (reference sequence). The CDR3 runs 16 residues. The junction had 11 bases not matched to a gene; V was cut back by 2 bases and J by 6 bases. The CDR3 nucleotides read TGTGCCAGCAGTTTAAGGGGTCCCCGGACAGGGAATGGCTACACCTTC. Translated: CASSLRGPRTGNGYTF.

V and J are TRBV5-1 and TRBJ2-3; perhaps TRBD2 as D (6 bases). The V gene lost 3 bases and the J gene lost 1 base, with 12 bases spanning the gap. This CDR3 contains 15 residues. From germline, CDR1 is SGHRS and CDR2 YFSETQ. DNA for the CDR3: TGCGCCAGCAGCTCCCAGGTAGCGGGCACAGATACGCAGTATTTT. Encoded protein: CASSSQVAGTDTQYF.

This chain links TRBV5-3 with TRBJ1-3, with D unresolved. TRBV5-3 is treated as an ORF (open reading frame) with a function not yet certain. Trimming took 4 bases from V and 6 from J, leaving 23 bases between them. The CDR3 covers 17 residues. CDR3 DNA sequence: TGTGCCAGAAGCCACTCGTCGGCGGCCTGGGTCAAAAACACCATATATTTT. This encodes CARSHSSAAWVKNTIYF.

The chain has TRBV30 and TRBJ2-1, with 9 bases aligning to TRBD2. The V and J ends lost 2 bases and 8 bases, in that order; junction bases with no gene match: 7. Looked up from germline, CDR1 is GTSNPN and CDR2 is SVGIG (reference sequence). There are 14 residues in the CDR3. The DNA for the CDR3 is TGTGCCTGGAGTCGACTAGCGGCCTTGGATGAGCAGTTCTTC. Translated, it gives CAWSRLAALDEQFF.

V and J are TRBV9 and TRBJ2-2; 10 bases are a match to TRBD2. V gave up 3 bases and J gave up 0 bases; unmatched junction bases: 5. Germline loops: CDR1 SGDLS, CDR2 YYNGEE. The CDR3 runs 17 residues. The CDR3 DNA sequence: TGTGCCAGCAGCGATCTAGCGGGAGCTCCGAACACCGGGGAGCTGTTTTTT. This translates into CASSDLAGAPNTGELFF.

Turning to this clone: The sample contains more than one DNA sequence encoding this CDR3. CDR3 in amino acids: CASSDRTGREKLFF. DNA of the CDR3: TGTGCCAGCAGTGATCGGACAGGGCGGGAAAAACTGTTTTTT. The chain employs TRBV2 and TRBJ1-4; 8 positions agree with TRBD1. The CDR3 consists of 14 residues. CDR1 and CDR2 (germline): SNHLY, FYNNEI. With 3 bases clipped from V and 8 bases from J, the junction kept 5 bases outside the gene matches.